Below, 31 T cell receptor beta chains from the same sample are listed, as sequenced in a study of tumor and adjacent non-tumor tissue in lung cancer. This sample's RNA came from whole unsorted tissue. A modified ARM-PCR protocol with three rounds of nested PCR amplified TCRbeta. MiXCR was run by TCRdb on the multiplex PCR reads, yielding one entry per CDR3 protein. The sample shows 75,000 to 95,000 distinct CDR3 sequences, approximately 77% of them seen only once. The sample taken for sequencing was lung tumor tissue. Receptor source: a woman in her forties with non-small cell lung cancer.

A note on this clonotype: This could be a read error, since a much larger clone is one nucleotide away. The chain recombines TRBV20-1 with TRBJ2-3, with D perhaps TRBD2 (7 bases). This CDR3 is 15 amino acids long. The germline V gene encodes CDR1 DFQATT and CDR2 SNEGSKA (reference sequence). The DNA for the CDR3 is TGCAATGCTAGTGGAGGGGGGGCCGGGAAAGATACGCAGTATTTT. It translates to CNASGGGAGKDTQYF.

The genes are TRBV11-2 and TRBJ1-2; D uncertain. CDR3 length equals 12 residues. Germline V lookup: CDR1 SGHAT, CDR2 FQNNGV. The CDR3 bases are TGTGCTAGCGGCTTAGGTCGACAAGGCTACACCTTC. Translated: CASGLGRQGYTF.

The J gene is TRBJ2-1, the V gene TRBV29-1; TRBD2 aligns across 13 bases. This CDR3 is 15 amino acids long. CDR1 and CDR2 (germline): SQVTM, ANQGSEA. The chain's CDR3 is CSVIRTSGSYNEQFF. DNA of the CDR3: TGCAGTGTCATAAGGACTAGCGGGAGCTACAATGAGCAGTTCTTC.

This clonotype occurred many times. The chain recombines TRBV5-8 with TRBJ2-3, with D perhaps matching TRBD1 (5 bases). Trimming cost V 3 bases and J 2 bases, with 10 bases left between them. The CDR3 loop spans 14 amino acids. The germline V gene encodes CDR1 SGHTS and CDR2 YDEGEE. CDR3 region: CASSSTVFTDTQYF. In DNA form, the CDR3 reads TGTGCCAGCAGCTCGACAGTTTTCACAGATACGCAGTATTTT.

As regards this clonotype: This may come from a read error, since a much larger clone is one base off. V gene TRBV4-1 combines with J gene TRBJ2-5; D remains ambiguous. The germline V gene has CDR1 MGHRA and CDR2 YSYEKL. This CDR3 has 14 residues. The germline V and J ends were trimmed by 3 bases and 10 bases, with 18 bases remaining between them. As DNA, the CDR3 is TGCGCCAGCAGCCACCGACTTCTAGGTGGTATCCAGTACTTC. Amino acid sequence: CASSHRLLGGIQYF.

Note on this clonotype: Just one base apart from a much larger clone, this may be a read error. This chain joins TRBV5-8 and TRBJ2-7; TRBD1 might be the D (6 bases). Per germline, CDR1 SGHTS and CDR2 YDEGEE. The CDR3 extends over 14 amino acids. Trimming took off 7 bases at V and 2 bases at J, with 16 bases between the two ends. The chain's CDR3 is CASGPRGATYEQYF. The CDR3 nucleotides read TGTGCCAGCGGCCCCAGGGGCGCAACCTACGAGCAGTACTTC.

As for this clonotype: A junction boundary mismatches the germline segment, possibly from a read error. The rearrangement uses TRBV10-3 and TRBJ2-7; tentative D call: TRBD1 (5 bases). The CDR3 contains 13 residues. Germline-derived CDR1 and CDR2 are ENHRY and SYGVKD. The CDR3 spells CAMSVEGEGEQYF. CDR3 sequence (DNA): TGTGCCATGAGTGTCGAAGGGGAAGGCGAGCAGTACTTC.

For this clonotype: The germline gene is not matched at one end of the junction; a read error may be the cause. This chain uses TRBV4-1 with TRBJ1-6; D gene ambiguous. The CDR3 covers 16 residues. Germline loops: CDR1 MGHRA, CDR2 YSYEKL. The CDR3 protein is CASNQVCPSGNSPLHF. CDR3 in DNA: TGCGCCAGCAACCAAGTATGTCCAAGTGGTAATTCACCCCTCCACTTT.

CDR3 in amino acids: CASSSWGTAEAFF. The CDR3 coding sequence is TGTGCCAGCAGCTCCTGGGGTACCGCTGAAGCTTTCTTT. This chain connects TRBV6-6 to TRBJ1-1, with D uncertain. The V gene's germline CDR1 is MNHNY and CDR2 SVGAGI (reference sequence). This CDR3 has 13 amino acids. V lost 6 bases, J lost 6 bases, and 14 bases lay in between.

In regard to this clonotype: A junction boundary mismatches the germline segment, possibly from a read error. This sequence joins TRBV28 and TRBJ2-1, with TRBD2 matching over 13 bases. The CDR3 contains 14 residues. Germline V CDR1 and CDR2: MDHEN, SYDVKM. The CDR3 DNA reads TGTGCTAGCAGTGCGCCGGGACTAGCGGGGAAGCAGTTCTTC. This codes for CASSAPGLAGKQFF. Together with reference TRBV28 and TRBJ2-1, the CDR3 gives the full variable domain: DVKVTQSSRYLVKRTGEKVFLECVQDMDHENMFWYRQDPGLGLRLIYFSYDVKMKEKGDIPEGYSVSREKKERFSLILESASTNQTSMYLCASSAPGLAGKQFFGPGTRLTVL.

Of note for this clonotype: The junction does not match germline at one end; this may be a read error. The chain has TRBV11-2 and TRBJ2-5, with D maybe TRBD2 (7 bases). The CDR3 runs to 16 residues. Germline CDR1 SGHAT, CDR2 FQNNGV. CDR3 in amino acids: CVSSSPLGGGRETQYF. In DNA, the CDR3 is TGTGTCAGCAGCTCCCCATTGGGCGGGGGCCGCGAGACACAGTACTTC. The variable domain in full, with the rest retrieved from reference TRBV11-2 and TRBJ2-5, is EAGVAQSPRYKIIEKRQSVAFWCNPISGHATLYWYQQILGQGPKLLIQFQNNGVVDDSQLPKDRFSAERLKGVDSTLKIQPAKLEDSAVYLCVSSSPLGGGRETQYFGPGTRLLVL.

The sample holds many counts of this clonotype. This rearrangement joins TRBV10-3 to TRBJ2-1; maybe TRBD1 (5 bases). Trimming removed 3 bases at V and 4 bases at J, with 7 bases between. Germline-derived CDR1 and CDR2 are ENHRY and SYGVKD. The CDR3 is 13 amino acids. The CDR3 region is CAISDREYNEQFF. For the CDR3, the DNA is TGTGCCATCAGTGACAGGGAATACAATGAGCAGTTCTTC.

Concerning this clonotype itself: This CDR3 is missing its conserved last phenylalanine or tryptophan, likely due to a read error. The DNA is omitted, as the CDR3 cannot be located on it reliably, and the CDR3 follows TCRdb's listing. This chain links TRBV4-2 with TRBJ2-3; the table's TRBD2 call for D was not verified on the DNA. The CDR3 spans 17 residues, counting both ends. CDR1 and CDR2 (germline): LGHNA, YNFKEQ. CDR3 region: CASSQEGAGGSGDTQFL.

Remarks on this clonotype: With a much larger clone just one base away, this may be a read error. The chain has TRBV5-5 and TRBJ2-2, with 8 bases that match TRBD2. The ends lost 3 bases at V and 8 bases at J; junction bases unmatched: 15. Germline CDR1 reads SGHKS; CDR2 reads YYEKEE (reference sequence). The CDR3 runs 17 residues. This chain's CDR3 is CASSSTAGTRGTGELFF. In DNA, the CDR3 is TGTGCCAGCAGCTCTACCGCCGGGACTAGGGGGACTGGGGAGCTGTTTTTT.

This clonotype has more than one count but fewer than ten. The CDR3 loop reads CISSFGQGAAYEQYF. In DNA, the CDR3 is TGTATCAGCAGCTTTGGACAGGGGGCTGCCTACGAGCAGTACTTC. J is TRBJ2-7 and V is TRBV5-6; TRBD1 matches 11 bases. CDR1 and CDR2 from the germline V gene are SGHDT and YYEEEE. CDR3 size: 15 residues.

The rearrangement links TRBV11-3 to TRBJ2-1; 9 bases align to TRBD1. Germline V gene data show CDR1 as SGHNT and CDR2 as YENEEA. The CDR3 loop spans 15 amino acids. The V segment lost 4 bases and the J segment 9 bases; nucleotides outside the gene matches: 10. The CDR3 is CASSSPGQGSSEQFF. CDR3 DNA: TGTGCCAGCAGCTCACCGGGACAGGGAAGCAGTGAGCAGTTCTTC.

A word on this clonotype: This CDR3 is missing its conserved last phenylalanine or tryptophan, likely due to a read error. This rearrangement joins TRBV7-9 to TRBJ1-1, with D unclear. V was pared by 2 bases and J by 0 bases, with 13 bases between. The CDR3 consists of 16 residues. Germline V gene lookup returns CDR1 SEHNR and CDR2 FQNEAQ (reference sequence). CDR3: CASSLWLEQMNTEAFY. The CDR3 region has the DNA TGTGCCAGCAGCTTATGGTTGGAACAGATGAACACTGAAGCTTTCTAT.

The CDR3 spells CASSLDPLRSYEEYF. Here the CDR3 DNA reads TGTGCCAGCAGCTTAGATCCCCTGAGGTCCTACGAGGAATACTTC. J is TRBJ2-7 and V is TRBV11-2; D is uncertain. Germline lookup yields CDR1 SGHAT and CDR2 FQNNGV. The CDR3 sequence is 15 residues long. Trimming shortened V by 0 bases and J by 13 bases, and 22 bases separated the two germline ends.

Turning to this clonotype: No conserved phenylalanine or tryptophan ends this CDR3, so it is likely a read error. As DNA, the CDR3 is TGTGCCAGCAATGAAAAAGCGGGAGGGGGCCGAGATACGCAGTATTTA. This gives the protein CASNEKAGGGRDTQYL. The J gene is TRBJ2-3, the V gene TRBV6-1, with 10 bases fitting TRBD2. CDR1 MNHNS and CDR2 SASEGT come from the germline V gene. This CDR3 is built from 16 residues.

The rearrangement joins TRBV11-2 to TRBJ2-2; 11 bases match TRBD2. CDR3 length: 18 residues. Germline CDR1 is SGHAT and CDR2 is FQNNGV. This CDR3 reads CVRRFLGSGRANTGELFF. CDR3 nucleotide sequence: TGTGTAAGGAGATTTCTGGGTAGCGGGAGGGCCAACACCGGGGAGCTGTTTTTT.

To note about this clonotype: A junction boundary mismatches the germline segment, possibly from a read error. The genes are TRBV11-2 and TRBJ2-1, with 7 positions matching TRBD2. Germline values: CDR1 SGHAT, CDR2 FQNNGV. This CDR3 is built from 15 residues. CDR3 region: CASCLGLAAHNELFF. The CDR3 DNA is TGTGCCAGCTGCTTAGGGCTAGCGGCTCACAATGAGCTGTTCTTC.

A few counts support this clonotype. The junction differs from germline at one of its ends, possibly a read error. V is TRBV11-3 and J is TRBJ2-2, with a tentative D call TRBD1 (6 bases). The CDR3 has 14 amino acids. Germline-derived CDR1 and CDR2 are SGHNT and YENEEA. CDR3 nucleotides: TGTACCAGTAGTTCTACTGGGCCCCAGGGGAAGCTGTTTTTT. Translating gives CTSSSTGPQGKLFF. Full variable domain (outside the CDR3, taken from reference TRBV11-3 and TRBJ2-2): EAGVVQSPRYKIIEKKQPVAFWCNPISGHNTLYWYLQNLGQGPELLIRYENEEAVDDSQLPKDRFSAERLKGVDSTLKIQPAELGDSAVYLCTSSSTGPQGKLFFGEGSRLTVL.

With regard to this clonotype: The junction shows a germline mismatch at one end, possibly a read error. The CDR3 here is CASSNSGGWDKQYF. As DNA, the CDR3 is TGCGCCAGCAGCAATAGCGGGGGATGGGATAAGCAGTATTTT. The chain is built from TRBV4-1 and TRBJ2-3; TRBD2 matches 9 bases. CDR3 length: 14 amino acids. Germline V gene sequence: CDR1 MGHRA, CDR2 YSYEKL.

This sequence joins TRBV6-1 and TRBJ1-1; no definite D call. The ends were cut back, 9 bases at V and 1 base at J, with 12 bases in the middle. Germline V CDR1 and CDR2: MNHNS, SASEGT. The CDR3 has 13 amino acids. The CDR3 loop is CASIVAANTEAFF. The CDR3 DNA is TGTGCCAGTATTGTGGCAGCGAACACTGAAGCTTTCTTT.

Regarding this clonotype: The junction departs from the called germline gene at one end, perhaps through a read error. The CDR3 is CNTQRASTDTQYF. In DNA form, the CDR3 reads TGCAACACTCAGAGGGCTAGCACAGATACGCAGTACTTT. The genes are TRBV29-1 and TRBJ2-3, with D possibly TRBD2 on 5 matching bases. Per the germline V gene, CDR1 is SQVTM and CDR2 is ANQGSEA. The CDR3 runs to 13 residues.

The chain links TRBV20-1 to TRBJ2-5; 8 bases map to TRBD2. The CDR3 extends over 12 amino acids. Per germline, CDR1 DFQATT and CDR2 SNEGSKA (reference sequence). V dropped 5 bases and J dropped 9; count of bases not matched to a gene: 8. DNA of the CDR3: TGCAGTGCTCCGACTAGCGCGAGTTCCCAGTACTTC. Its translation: CSAPTSASSQYF.

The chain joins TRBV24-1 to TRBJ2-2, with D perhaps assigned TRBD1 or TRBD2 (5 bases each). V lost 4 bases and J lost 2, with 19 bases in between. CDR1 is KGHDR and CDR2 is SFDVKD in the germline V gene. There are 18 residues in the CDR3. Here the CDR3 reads CATSDVPGTLRNTGELFF. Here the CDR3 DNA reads TGTGCCACCAGTGACGTACCCGGGACCCTAAGAAACACCGGGGAGCTGTTTTTT.

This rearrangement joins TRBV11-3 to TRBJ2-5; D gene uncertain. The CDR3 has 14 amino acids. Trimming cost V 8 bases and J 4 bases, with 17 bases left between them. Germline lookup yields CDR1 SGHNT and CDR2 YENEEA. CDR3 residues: CASPGSGIVETQYF. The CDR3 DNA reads TGTGCCAGCCCCGGAAGTGGGATCGTAGAGACCCAGTACTTC.

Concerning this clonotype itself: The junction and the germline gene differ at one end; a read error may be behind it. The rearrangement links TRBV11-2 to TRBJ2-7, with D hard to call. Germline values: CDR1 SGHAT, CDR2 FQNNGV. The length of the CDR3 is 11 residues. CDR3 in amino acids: CDSRKSYKEYF. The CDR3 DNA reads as TGTGACAGCAGAAAAAGCTACAAGGAGTACTTC.

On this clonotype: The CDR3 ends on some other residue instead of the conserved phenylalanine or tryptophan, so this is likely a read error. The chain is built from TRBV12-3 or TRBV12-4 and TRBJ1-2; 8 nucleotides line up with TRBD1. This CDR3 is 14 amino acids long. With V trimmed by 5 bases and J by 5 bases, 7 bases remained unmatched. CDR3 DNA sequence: TGTGCCAGCAGTCCAGGGGGCGCGGGTTATGGCTACACCATC. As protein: CASSPGGAGYGYTI.

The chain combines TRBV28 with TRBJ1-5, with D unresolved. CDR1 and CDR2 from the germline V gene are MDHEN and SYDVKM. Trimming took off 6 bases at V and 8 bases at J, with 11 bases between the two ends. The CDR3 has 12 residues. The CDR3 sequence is CASSGRIEPQHF. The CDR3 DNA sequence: TGTGCCAGCAGCGGAAGAATAGAGCCCCAGCATTTT.